The clone carrying this TCR beta chain was seen only once. Time point described: cycle 4 day 1 (C4D1), after five to seven weeks of nivolumab. Relapses following autologous stem cell transplantation were seen in all patients, with brentuximab vedotin exposure varying. Negative selection with magnets was how CD8+ T cells were isolated from the thawed PBMCs. Profiled with immunoSEQ multiplex PCR; TCRdb holds only in-frame clones, not every one. Of some 8,000 clones in the sample, around 84% were seen once. Trimming took 1 base from V and 2 from J, leaving 9 bases between them. The CDR3 has 14 residues. Germline V CDR1 and CDR2: MGHRA, YSYEKL. This specimen belongs to a study of PD-1 blockade in classical Hodgkin lymphoma.

This material consisted of CD8+ T cells from blood, taken before the fourth cycle of nivolumab. This chain uses TRBV4-1 with TRBJ2-7, with a possible D match to TRBD1 (6 bases). This TCR was sampled from a human donor with classical Hodgkin lymphoma. CDR3 nucleotides: TGCGCCAGCAGCCAAGGACAGGCGCCCTACGAGCAGTACTTC. Protein sequence: CASSQGQAPYEQYF.